This T cell receptor beta chain was captured by sequencing in a study of blood T cell repertoires in COVID-19. Study information: PBMCs, B-cell-depleted T cells, or T cells provided the cDNA or gDNA that made up the material.

CDR3 length equals 16 residues. The germline CDR1 and CDR2 sequences are SGHTA and FQGNSA. V lost 6 bases, J lost 0 bases, and 15 bases lay in between. Original handling: Reference gene primer amplification yielded estimated nucleated cell counts. Assay used: immunoSEQ multiplex PCR; TCRdb lists only in-frame clones, some missing. That table is the source of V, J and clone size, and D and trimming were worked out from the DNA. This sample carries nearly 80,000 clones, about four fifths of them seen once, and the ten largest clones take around 36%. The V gene is TRBV7-2, the J gene TRBJ2-1; D perhaps matches TRBD2 (6 bases). This receptor was taken from a woman in her sixties or seventies with acute or convalescent COVID-19. The material sequenced was peripheral blood. The CDR3 DNA follows: TGTGCCAGCAGGTTAAACGGGGGAAACTCCTACAATGAGCAGTTCTTC. Amino acid sequence: CASRLNGGNSYNEQFF.